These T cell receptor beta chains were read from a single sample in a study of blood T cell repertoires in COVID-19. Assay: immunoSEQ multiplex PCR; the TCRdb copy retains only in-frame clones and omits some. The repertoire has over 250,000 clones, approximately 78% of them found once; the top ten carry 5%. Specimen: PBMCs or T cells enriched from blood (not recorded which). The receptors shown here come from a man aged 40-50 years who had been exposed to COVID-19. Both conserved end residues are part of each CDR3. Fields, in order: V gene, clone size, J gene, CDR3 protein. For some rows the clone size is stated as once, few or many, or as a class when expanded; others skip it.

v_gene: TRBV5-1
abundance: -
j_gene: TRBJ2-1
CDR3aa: CASSLLAGGGNEQFF

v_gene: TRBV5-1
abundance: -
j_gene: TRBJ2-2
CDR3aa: CASSQRTSRTGELFF

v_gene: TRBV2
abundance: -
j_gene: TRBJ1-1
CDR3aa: CASGRRQGGTEAFF

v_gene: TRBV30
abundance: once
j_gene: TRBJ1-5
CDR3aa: CAWRNRGSLGQPQHF

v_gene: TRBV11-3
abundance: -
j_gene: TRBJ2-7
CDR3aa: CASSLDLVQYF

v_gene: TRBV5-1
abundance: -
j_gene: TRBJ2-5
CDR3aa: CASSLESQGYRETQYF

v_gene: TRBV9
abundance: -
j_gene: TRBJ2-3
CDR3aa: CASSVVGTSGSFETDTQYF

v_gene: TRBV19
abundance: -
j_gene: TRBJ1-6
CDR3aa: CASRGQGASPLHF

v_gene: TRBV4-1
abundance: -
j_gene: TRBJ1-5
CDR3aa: CATSRLYSNQPQHF

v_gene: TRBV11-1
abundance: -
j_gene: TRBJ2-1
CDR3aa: CASNFSLGSYNEQFF

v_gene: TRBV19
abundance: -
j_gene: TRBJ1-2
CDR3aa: CASRPDRNFYGYTF

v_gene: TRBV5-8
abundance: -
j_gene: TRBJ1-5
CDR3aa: CASSLATPGGNQPQHF

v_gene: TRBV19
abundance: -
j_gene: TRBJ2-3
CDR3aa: CASSLGTGKTDTQYF

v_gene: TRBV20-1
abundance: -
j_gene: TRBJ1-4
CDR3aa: CSARRSEKLFF

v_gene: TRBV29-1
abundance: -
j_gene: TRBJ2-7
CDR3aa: CSAQTSGYEQYF

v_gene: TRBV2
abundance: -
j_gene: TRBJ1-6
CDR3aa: CASTLQGNSPLHF

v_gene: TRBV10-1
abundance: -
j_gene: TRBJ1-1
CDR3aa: CASSDPDKAEAFF

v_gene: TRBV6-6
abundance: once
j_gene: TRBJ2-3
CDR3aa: CASRFGLAGESDTQYF

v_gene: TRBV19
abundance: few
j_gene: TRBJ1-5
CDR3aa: CASTSENYQPQHF

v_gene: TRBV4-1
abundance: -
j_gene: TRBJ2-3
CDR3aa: CASRGPDRRSTDTQYF

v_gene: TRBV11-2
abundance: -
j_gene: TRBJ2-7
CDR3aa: CASSLVTSGNSYEQYF

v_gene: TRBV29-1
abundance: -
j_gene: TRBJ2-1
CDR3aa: CSVGLGRGVRNEQFF

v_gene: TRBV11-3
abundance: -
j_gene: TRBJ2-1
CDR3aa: CASSLDLTSGRAYNEQFF

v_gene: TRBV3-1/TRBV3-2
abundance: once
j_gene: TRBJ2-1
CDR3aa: CASSQDRYNEQFF

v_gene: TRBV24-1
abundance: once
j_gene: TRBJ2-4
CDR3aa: CATSDSQDIQYF

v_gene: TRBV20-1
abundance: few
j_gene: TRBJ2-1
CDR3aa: CSASFNEQFF

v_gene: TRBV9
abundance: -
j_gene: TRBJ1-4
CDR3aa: CASSVGGDRVATNEKLFF

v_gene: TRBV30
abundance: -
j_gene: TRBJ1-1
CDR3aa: CACVQGAKRNTEAFF

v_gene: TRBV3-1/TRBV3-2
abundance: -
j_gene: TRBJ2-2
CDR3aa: CASSPAAGEAGSGELFF

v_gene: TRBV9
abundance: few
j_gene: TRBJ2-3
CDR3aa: CASGVAFDTQYF

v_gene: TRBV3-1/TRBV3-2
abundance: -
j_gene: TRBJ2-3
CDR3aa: CASSQGLAGTDTQYF

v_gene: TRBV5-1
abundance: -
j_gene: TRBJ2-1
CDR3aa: CASSLTSGGGEQFF

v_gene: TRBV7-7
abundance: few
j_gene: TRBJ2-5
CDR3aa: CASSAGGTQYF

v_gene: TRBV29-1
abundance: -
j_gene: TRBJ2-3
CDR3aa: CSVEGARGNTQYF

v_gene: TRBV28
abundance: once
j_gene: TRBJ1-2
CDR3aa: CASSLSGGNNYGYTF

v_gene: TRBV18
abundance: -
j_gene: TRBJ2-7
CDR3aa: CASSPEGDGGYGEQYF

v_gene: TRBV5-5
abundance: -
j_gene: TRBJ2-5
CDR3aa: CASKGGGEETQYF

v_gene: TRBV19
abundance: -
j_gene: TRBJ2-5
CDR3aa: CASSPTGVQETQYF

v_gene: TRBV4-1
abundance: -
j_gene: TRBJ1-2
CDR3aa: CASSQGAIYGYTF

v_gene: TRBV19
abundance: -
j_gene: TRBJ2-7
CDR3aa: CASSISLQGYEQYF

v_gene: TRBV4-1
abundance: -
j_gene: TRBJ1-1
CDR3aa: CASSQDMYRVNSEAFF

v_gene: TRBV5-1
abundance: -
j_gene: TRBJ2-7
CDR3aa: CASSVSTDTYEQYF

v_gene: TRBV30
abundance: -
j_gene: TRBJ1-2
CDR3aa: CAWSVRRNYTF

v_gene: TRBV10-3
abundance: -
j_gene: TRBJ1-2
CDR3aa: CAISESGTYGYTF

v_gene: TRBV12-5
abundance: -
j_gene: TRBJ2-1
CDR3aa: CASGSMTGSSSSYNEQFF

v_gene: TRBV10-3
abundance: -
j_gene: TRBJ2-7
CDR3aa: CAIALDRGYEQYF

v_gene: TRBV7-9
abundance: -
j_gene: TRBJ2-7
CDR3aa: CASSSYPTTPSGSRNEQYF

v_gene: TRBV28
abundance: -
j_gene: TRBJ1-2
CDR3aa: CASSLAGTGVYGYTF

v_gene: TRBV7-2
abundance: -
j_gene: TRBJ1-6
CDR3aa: CASSLNGGGNSPLHF

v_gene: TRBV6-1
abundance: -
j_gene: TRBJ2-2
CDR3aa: CASPTGTGFGELFF

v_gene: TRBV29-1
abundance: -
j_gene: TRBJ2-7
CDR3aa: CSVGLVKPHEQYF

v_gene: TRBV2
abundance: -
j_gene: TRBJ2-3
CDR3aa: CASMRVTDTQYF